This T cell receptor beta chain was recovered during a study of graft-versus-host responses after intestinal transplantation. About the research overall: Multivisceral, liver-intestinal, or isolated intestinal transplants were received by the recipients. Every one of the recipients received anti-thymocyte globulin induction and afterwards took tacrolimus and steroids for roughly three years.

This CDR3 contains 15 residues. The germline V gene encodes CDR1 MNHEY and CDR2 SVGAGI. The V and J ends lost 4 bases and 5 bases, in that order; junction bases with no gene match: 8. Method: immunoSEQ multiplex PCR; TCRdb's copy keeps in-frame clones and lacks some. The data contain tens of thousands of clones, 90% to 95% of them singletons. Note on this clone: The antigen is undetermined.

This specimen was unstimulated CD8+ T cells sorted from spleen or lymph node cells, taken before intestinal transplant. The chain joins TRBV6-5 to TRBJ2-3; 8 nucleotides agree with TRBD1. The source is a human donor who received an intestinal transplant. CDR3 in amino acids: CASSFGQGSRDTQYF. The CDR3 nucleotides are TGTGCCAGCAGTTTCGGACAGGGCTCTCGAGATACGCAGTATTTT.